This entry is about one T cell receptor (beta chain). Its target is unknown. This sample was taken from a study of identifying expanded T cells in peripheral blood. Points from the study as a whole: About 1.3 clones differed between technical replicates, versus about 15 and 19 over time.

Only in-frame clones appear in the TCRdb table, and some are missing; sequencing was by immunoSEQ multiplex PCR. This sample yields approximately 83,000 clones, of which around 84% are seen a single time; 3.5% to 5.5% belongs to the top ten. The length of the CDR3 is 14 residues. CDR1 is LNHDA and CDR2 is SQIVND in the germline V gene (reference sequence). V lost 5 bases and J lost 2; bases outside the gene matches: 3. Input material: blood. The chain carries TRBV19 and TRBJ2-3; 8 bases match TRBD1. The clonotype was recovered from a person between 18 and 75 years old in good health. The CDR3 region has the DNA TGTGCCAGTAGTTGGACAGGGACCACAGATACGCAGTATTTT. Translation gives CASSWTGTTDTQYF.